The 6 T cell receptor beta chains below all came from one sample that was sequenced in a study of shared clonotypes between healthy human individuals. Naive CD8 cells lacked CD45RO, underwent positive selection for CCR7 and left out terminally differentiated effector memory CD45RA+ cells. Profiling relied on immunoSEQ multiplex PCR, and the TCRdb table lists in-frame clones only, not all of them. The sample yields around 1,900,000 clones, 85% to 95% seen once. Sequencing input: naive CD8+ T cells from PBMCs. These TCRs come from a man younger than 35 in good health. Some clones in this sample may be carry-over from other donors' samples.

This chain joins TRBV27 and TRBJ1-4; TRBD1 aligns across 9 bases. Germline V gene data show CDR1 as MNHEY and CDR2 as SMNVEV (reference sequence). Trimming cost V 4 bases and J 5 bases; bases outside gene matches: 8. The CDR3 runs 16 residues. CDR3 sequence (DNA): TGTGCCAGCAGTTCACCTATGGGGACAGGGAATGAAAAACTGTTTTTT. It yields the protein CASSSPMGTGNEKLFF. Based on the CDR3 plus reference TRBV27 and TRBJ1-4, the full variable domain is EAQVTQNPRYLITVTGKKLTVTCSQNMNHEYMSWYRQDPGLGLRQIYYSMNVEVTDKGDVPEGYKVSRKEKRNFPLILESPSPNQTSLYFCASSSPMGTGNEKLFFGSGTQLSVL.

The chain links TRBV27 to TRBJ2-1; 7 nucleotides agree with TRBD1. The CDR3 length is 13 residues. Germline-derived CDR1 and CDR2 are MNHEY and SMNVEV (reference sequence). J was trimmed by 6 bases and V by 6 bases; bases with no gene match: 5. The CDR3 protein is CASRGQSINEQFF. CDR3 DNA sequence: TGTGCCAGCAGGGGACAGTCTATCAATGAGCAGTTCTTC.

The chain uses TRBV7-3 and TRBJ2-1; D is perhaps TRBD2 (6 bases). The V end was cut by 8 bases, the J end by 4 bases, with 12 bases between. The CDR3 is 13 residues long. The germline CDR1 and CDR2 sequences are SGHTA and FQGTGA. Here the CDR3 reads CASAGSGYNEQFF. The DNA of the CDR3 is TGTGCCAGCGCCGGGAGCGGATACAATGAGCAGTTCTTC.

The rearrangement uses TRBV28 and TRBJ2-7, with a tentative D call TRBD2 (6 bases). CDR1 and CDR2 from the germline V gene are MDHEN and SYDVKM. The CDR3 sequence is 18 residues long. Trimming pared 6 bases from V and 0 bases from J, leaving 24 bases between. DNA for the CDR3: TGTGCCAGCAGGCGCACGACCTCTCCGGCGGGGCGCTCCTACGAGCAGTACTTC. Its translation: CASRRTTSPAGRSYEQYF. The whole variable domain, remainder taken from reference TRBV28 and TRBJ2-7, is DVKVTQSSRYLVKRTGEKVFLECVQDMDHENMFWYRQDPGLGLRLIYFSYDVKMKEKGDIPEGYSVSREKKERFSLILESASTNQTSMYLCASRRTTSPAGRSYEQYFGPGTRLTVT.

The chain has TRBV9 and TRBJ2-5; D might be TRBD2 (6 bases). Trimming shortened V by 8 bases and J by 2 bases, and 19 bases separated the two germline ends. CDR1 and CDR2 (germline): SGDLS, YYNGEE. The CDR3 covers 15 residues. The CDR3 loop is CASTLASGRQETQYF. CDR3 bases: TGTGCCAGTACCTTAGCCAGCGGGCGGCAAGAGACCCAGTACTTC.

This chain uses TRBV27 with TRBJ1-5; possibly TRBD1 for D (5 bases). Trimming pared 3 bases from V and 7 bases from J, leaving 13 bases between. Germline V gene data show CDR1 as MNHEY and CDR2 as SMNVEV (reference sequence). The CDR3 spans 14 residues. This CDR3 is CASSFQGHQQPQHF. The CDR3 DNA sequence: TGTGCCAGCAGTTTTCAAGGACACCAACAGCCCCAGCATTTT.